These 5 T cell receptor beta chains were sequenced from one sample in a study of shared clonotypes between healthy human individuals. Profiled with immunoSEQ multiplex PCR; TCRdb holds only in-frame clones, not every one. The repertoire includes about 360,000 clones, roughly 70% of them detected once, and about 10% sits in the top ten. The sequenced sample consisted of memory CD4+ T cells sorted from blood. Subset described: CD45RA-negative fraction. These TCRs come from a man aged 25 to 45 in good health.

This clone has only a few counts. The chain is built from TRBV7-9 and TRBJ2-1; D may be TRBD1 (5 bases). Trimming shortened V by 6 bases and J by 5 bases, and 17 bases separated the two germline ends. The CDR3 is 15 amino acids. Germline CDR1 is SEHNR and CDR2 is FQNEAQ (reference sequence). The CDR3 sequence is CASSPKGVQDNEQFF. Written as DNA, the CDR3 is TGTGCCAGCAGTCCTAAAGGGGTACAGGACAATGAGCAGTTCTTC.

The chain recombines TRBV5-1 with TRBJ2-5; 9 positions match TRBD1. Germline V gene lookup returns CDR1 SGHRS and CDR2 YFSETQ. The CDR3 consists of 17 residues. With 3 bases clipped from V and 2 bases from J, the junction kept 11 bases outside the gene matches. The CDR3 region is CASSWTGAQNLQETQYF. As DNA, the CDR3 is TGCGCCAGCAGCTGGACAGGGGCCCAGAATTTGCAAGAGACCCAGTACTTC. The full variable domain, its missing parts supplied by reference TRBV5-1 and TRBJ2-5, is KAGVTQTPRYLIKTRGQQVTLSCSPISGHRSVSWYQQTPGQGLQFLFEYFSETQRNKGNFPGRFSGRQFSNSRSEMNVSTLELGDSALYLCASSWTGAQNLQETQYFGPGTRLLVL.

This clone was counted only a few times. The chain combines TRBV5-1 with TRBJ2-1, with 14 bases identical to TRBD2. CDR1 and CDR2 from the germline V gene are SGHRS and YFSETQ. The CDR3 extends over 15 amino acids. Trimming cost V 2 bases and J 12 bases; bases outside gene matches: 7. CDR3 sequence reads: CASSFGTSGSERQFF. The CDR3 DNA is TGCGCCAGCAGCTTCGGGACTAGCGGGAGTGAGAGGCAGTTCTTC.

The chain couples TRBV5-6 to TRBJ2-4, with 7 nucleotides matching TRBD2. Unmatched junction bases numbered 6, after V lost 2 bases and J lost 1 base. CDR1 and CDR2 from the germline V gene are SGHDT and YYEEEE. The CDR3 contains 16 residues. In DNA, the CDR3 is TGTGCCAGCAGCTTTCTAGCGGAAAGGGCCAAAAACATTCAGTACTTC. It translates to CASSFLAERAKNIQYF.

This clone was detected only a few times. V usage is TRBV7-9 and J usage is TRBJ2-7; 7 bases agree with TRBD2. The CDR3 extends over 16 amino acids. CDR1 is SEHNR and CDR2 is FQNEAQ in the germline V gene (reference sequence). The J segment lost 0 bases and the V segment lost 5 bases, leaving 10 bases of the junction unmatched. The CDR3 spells CASSHEGGSLSYEQYF. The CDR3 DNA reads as TGTGCCAGCAGCCACGAGGGCGGGAGCCTCTCCTACGAGCAGTACTTC.